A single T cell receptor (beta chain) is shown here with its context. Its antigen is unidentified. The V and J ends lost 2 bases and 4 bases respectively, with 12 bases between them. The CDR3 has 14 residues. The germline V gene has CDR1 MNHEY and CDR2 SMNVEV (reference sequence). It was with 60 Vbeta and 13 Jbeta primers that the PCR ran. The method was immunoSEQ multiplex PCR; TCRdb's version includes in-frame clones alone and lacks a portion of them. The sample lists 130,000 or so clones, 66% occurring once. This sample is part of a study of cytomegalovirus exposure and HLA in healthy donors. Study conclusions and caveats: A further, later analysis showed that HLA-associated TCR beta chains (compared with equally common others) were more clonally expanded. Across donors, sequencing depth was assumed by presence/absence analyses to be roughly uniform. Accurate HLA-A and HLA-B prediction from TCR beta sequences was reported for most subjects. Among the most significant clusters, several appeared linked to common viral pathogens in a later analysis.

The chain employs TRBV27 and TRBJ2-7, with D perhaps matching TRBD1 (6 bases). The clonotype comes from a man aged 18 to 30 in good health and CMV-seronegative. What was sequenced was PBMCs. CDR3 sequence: CASSLGRGGYEQYF. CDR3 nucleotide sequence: TGTGCCAGCAGTTTAGGCAGGGGTGGATACGAGCAGTACTTC.